The clone carrying this T cell receptor beta chain was counted ten times or more. This entry belongs to a study of neurological immune-mediated disorders. Per germline, CDR1 SGHDT and CDR2 YYEEEE. The CDR3 has 14 amino acids. The germline V and J ends were trimmed by 0 bases and 10 bases, with 11 bases remaining between them. The time point was: longitudinal time-point 3. PBMCs numbering 2 million and stored at -80 C yielded the unsorted libraries. The authors produced cDNA by 5'RACE using 10-nucleotide random UMIs. One entry per CDR3 protein, called by TCRdb with MiXCR from the 5' RACE reads. The profile shows fewer than 50,000 distinct CDR3 sequences, about 13% of them singletons.

V and J are TRBV5-6 and TRBJ1-6; D is unresolved. The sequencing input was PBMCs. This TCR was sampled from a male donor with HTLV-1-associated myelopathy (HAM/TSP). CDR3 nucleotides: TGTGCCAGCAGCTTGGGCAATTACCAGTCACCCCTCCACTTT. Its translation is CASSLGNYQSPLHF.